This is a list of T cell receptor beta chains from one sample in a study of cytomegalovirus exposure and HLA in healthy donors. Assay: immunoSEQ multiplex PCR; the TCRdb copy retains only in-frame clones and omits some. This sample contains more than 40,000 clones. The sequencing sample was made of PBMCs. These receptors came from a man in his forties in good health and CMV-seropositive. Each CDR3 is given with its conserved first and last residue. A D gene is named only where the DNA matches it firmly.

J: TRBJ2-7; D: NA; V: TRBV28; DNA: TGTGCCAGCAGTCCCCCGGGGTTTAGCGAGCAGTACTTC; CDR3: CASSPPGFSEQYF
J: TRBJ2-7; D: NA; V: TRBV27; DNA: TGTGCCAGCAGTTTATTTAGCGATCCTTGGGACTACGAGCAGTACTTC; CDR3: CASSLFSDPWDYEQYF
J: TRBJ2-7; D: NA; V: TRBV5-1; DNA: TGCGCCAGCAGCTCCTCCCGGGCCTACGAGCAGTACTTC; CDR3: CASSSSRAYEQYF
J: TRBJ2-5; D: NA; V: TRBV7-3; DNA: TGTGCCAGCAGCCCAGGACTGGGCCCTCAAGAGACCCAGTACTTC; CDR3: CASSPGLGPQETQYF
J: TRBJ1-6; D: NA; V: TRBV10-3; DNA: TGTGCCATCAGGAAACTAGACTCCACAAATTCACCCCTCCACTTT; CDR3: CAIRKLDSTNSPLHF
J: TRBJ2-7; D: TRBD1; V: TRBV18; DNA: TGTGCCAGCTCACCTGCGACAGGGGCGTCCTACGAGCAGTACTTC; CDR3: CASSPATGASYEQYF
J: TRBJ2-7; D: TRBD2; V: TRBV6-5; DNA: TGTGCCAGCAGTGCACTAGCGGGAGGCTACGAGCAGTACTTC; CDR3: CASSALAGGYEQYF
J: TRBJ1-4; D: NA; V: TRBV7-2; DNA: TGTGCCAGCAGCTTACAGGGGCTGGGCGGGGAAAAACTGTTTTTT; CDR3: CASSLQGLGGEKLFF
J: TRBJ1-2; D: NA; V: TRBV6-5; DNA: TGTGCCAGCAGTTACTCAACAGGGAACGATGGCTACACCTTC; CDR3: CASSYSTGNDGYTF
J: TRBJ2-1; D: TRBD1; V: TRBV5-1; DNA: TGCGCCAGCAGCTTGTTGATCGGGACAGATAAGGACAATGAGCAGTTCTTC; CDR3: CASSLLIGTDKDNEQFF
J: TRBJ1-1; D: NA; V: TRBV10-3; DNA: TGTGCCATCAGTGAGTTCCGAGGTGAAGCTTTCTTT; CDR3: CAISEFRGEAFF
J: TRBJ1-5; D: NA; V: TRBV23-1; DNA: TGCGCCAGCAGTCCATTCAATCAGCCCCAGCATTTT; CDR3: CASSPFNQPQHF
J: TRBJ1-5; D: NA; V: TRBV7-2; DNA: TGTGCCAGCAGCCAGTGGCAGGGCGGTCAGCCCCAGCATTTT; CDR3: CASSQWQGGQPQHF
J: TRBJ2-1; D: TRBD2; V: TRBV7-2; DNA: TGTGCCAGCAGCTTAGGAGGACCCCGACTAGCGGGCTACTACAATGAGCAGTTCTTC; CDR3: CASSLGGPRLAGYYNEQFF
J: TRBJ2-1; D: NA; V: TRBV29-1; DNA: TGCAGCGTTCGCGGATGGAATGAGCAGTTCTTC; CDR3: CSVRGWNEQFF
J: TRBJ2-2; D: NA; V: TRBV30; DNA: TGTGCCTGGAGTGTACTTTCCGGGGAGCTGTTTTTT; CDR3: CAWSVLSGELFF
J: TRBJ1-2; D: NA; V: TRBV10-3; DNA: TGTGCCATCAGTGCCCGGACAGAGATAGATGGCTACACCTTC; CDR3: CAISARTEIDGYTF
J: TRBJ1-3; D: TRBD1; V: TRBV30; DNA: TGTGCCTGGGGGCTAGGGGGCGCGTCTGGAAACACCATATATTTT; CDR3: CAWGLGGASGNTIYF
J: TRBJ1-2; D: TRBD1; V: TRBV9; DNA: TGTGCCAGCAGCCGACAGGGGGCTCGTGGCTACACCTTC; CDR3: CASSRQGARGYTF
J: TRBJ1-2; D: TRBD1; V: TRBV6-5; DNA: TGTGCCAGCAGCCCAACAGGGGATGGCTACACCTTC; CDR3: CASSPTGDGYTF
J: TRBJ2-7; D: TRBD1; V: TRBV19; DNA: TGTGCCAGTAGTATGGACAGGCTATCCGAGCAGTACTTC; CDR3: CASSMDRLSEQYF
J: TRBJ2-7; D: TRBD1; V: TRBV30; DNA: TGTGCCTGGAGTCGGGACAGGGCCTACGAGCAGTACTTC; CDR3: CAWSRDRAYEQYF
J: TRBJ2-3; D: NA; V: TRBV5-5; DNA: TGTGCCAGCAGCTTGTGGGGAGCCAGCACAGATACGCAGTATTTT; CDR3: CASSLWGASTDTQYF
J: TRBJ2-7; D: TRBD1; V: TRBV25-1; DNA: TGTGCCAGCAGCCCGGGACAGAACTACGAGCAGTACTTC; CDR3: CASSPGQNYEQYF
J: TRBJ1-1; D: NA; V: TRBV20-1; DNA: TGCAGTGCTAGTGACGGAGCTGAAGCTTTCTTT; CDR3: CSASDGAEAFF
J: TRBJ1-3; D: NA; V: TRBV7-9; DNA: TGTGCCAGCAGCTTAGCCGGGGGGCTCTCTGGAAACACCATATATTTT; CDR3: CASSLAGGLSGNTIYF
J: TRBJ2-3; D: NA; V: TRBV5-1; DNA: TGCGCCAGCAGCTTGAGTGCGGAGGGCACAGATACGCAGTATTTT; CDR3: CASSLSAEGTDTQYF
J: TRBJ2-2; D: TRBD2; V: TRBV9; DNA: TGTGCCAGCAGCGTGGGACTAGCGGGAGATGCCGGGGAGCTGTTTTTT; CDR3: CASSVGLAGDAGELFF
J: TRBJ2-1; D: TRBD2; V: TRBV27; DNA: TGTGCCAGCAGTCCAATAGGGACTACTAATGAGCAGTTCTTC; CDR3: CASSPIGTTNEQFF
J: TRBJ2-3; D: TRBD2; V: TRBV29-1; DNA: TGCAGCGTCCGAAGGTTAGCGGGAGGGCTCCCAACTTTAGATACGCAGTATTTT; CDR3: CSVRRLAGGLPTLDTQYF
J: TRBJ1-2; D: NA; V: TRBV13; DNA: TGTGCCAGCAGCTTATTGGGGGCAGAGGGCTACACCTTC; CDR3: CASSLLGAEGYTF
J: TRBJ2-1; D: TRBD2; V: TRBV4-2; DNA: TGTGCCAGCAGCCCCCAGCGGGGGGACTACAATGAGCAGTTCTTC; CDR3: CASSPQRGDYNEQFF
J: TRBJ1-1; D: NA; V: TRBV23-1; DNA: TGCGCCAGCAGTCAACCTCCGGTTTCGAACACTGAAGCTTTCTTT; CDR3: CASSQPPVSNTEAFF
J: TRBJ1-3; D: TRBD1; V: TRBV25-1; DNA: TGTGCCAGCAGCGGACAGGGAATAGGAGGAAACACCATATATTTT; CDR3: CASSGQGIGGNTIYF
J: TRBJ2-6; D: NA; V: TRBV25-1; DNA: TGTGCCAGCAGTGTAGCAGGGTACTCTGGGGCCAACGTCCTGACTTTC; CDR3: CASSVAGYSGANVLTF
J: TRBJ2-1; D: TRBD1; V: TRBV5-1; DNA: TGCGCCAGCAGCTTTCGGCAGGGGGATGAGCAGTTCTTC; CDR3: CASSFRQGDEQFF
J: TRBJ2-7; D: TRBD1; V: TRBV7-9; DNA: TGTGCCAGCAGCTTAGCAATCGGGACAGGGGGAGAGCAGTACTTC; CDR3: CASSLAIGTGGEQYF
J: TRBJ2-2; D: NA; V: TRBV7-2; DNA: TGTGCCAGCAGCTTAGTTGGGCTAGCACCCGGGGAGCTGTTTTTT; CDR3: CASSLVGLAPGELFF
J: TRBJ1-1; D: NA; V: TRBV6-5; DNA: TGTGCCAGCAGTTACGGGACACCCAACACTGAAGCTTTCTTT; CDR3: CASSYGTPNTEAFF
J: TRBJ2-3; D: TRBD1; V: TRBV30; DNA: TGTGCCTGGACCCAGGGGGTAGGCGCAGATACGCAGTATTTT; CDR3: CAWTQGVGADTQYF
J: TRBJ1-5; D: TRBD1; V: TRBV2; DNA: TGTGCCAGCAGCGTCGGACAGGTTTATCAGCCCCAGCATTTT; CDR3: CASSVGQVYQPQHF
J: TRBJ2-4; D: TRBD1; V: TRBV27; DNA: TGTGCCAGCAGTTTAGGGACAGGGGGGACCAAAAACATTCAGTACTTC; CDR3: CASSLGTGGTKNIQYF
J: TRBJ2-3; D: TRBD1; V: TRBV28; DNA: TGTGCCAGCAGTTCCGGGACAGGGGGAGGCACAGATACGCAGTATTTT; CDR3: CASSSGTGGGTDTQYF
J: TRBJ1-1; D: TRBD1; V: TRBV2; DNA: TGTGCCACCCGCTCCAACAGGGGGCACACTGAAGCTTTCTTT; CDR3: CATRSNRGHTEAFF
J: TRBJ2-7; D: TRBD1; V: TRBV6-5; DNA: TGTGCCAGCAGTTCATCCGGGACAGAGACCTACGAGCAGTACTTC; CDR3: CASSSSGTETYEQYF
J: TRBJ1-5; D: NA; V: TRBV30; DNA: TGTGCCTGGAGTGTTACTCGGGTACGGGGCAATCAGCCCCAGCATTTT; CDR3: CAWSVTRVRGNQPQHF
J: TRBJ2-7; D: TRBD1; V: TRBV30; DNA: TGTGCCTGGGGTCTGGGGACAGGGGGACCCCTCGAGCAGTACTTC; CDR3: CAWGLGTGGPLEQYF
J: TRBJ1-2; D: TRBD1; V: TRBV7-9; DNA: TGTGCCAGCAGCCTTGGACAGGGCGAGAACTATGGCTACACCTTC; CDR3: CASSLGQGENYGYTF
J: TRBJ1-5; D: NA; V: TRBV30; DNA: TGTGCCTGGAGTGTAAGACAGCACAATCAGCCCCAGCATTTT; CDR3: CAWSVRQHNQPQHF
J: TRBJ2-5; D: TRBD2; V: TRBV7-2; DNA: TGTGCCAGCAGCTCGGGACTAGCGGGGGCTTCGGGGGAGACCCAGTACTTC; CDR3: CASSSGLAGASGETQYF
J: TRBJ2-7; D: TRBD2; V: TRBV7-2; DNA: TGTGCCAGCAGCCTAGCCGGGACTAGCGGTTACGAGCAGTACTTC; CDR3: CASSLAGTSGYEQYF
J: TRBJ2-1; D: TRBD2; V: TRBV9; DNA: TGTGCCAGCAGCCTTAGCGGGAGAAGGAATGAGCAGTTCTTC; CDR3: CASSLSGRRNEQFF
J: TRBJ2-6; D: NA; V: TRBV6-5; DNA: TGTGCCAGCAGGGTCAGGGCTGGGGCCAACGTCCTGACTTTC; CDR3: CASRVRAGANVLTF
J: TRBJ2-5; D: NA; V: TRBV2; DNA: TGTGCCAGCAGTGACCTGGAGACCCAGTACTTC; CDR3: CASSDLETQYF